These T cell receptor beta chains were read from a single sample in a study of PD-1 blockade in classical Hodgkin lymphoma. Clones were read by immunoSEQ multiplex PCR, and TCRdb kept only the in-frame ones, dropping some. There are 21,000 or so clones in the sample; approximately 90% occur only once, and approximately 23% lies in the top ten. The sample was peripheral blood mononuclear cells (PBMCs), taken before the fourth cycle of nivolumab. These receptors came from a human donor with classical Hodgkin lymphoma. CDR3s include the opening cysteine and the closing phenylalanine or tryptophan. D genes are given only for firm matches.

j_gene,d_gene,v_gene,CDR3aa
TRBJ2-7,TRBD1,TRBV6-4,CASTPSRDRISYEQYF
TRBJ2-5,NA,TRBV5-8,CASSLGFGGETQYF
TRBJ2-7,TRBD1,TRBV30,CAFYRGQGYEQYF
TRBJ1-1,NA,TRBV29-1,CSVVRGMNTEAFF
TRBJ1-2,NA,TRBV5-1,CASSETENYGYTF
TRBJ2-7,NA,TRBV12-5,CASGTDHSYEQYF
TRBJ2-3,TRBD2,TRBV5-4,CASSLRASTSGGPDTQYF
TRBJ1-2,NA,TRBV6-1,CASSERGGRSNYGYTF
TRBJ2-5,NA,TRBV5-1,CASSLALGETQYF
TRBJ2-7,NA,TRBV6-1,CASSEGAGGGYEQYF
TRBJ2-5,NA,TRBV7-8,CASSRGTRVRRETQYF
TRBJ2-3,NA,TRBV5-4,CASSFRGTDTQYF
NA,NA,TRBV15,CATSNRDRTYEQYF
TRBJ1-2,TRBD1,TRBV28,CASSLSWDRSYGYTF
NA,NA,TRBV6-5,CASSYKTSTYEQYF
TRBJ2-7,NA,TRBV7-6,CASSLEWNSYEQYF
TRBJ2-2,NA,TRBV14,CASNHLGSYTGELFF
TRBJ1-2,NA,TRBV30,CAWSQVGSLGGYTF
TRBJ2-4,NA,TRBV11-2,CASSLRQAGAKNIQYF
TRBJ1-5,NA,TRBV10-1,CASSEDSVNQPQHF
TRBJ2-7,TRBD1,TRBV29-1,CSVGTGVYGQYF
TRBJ1-2,NA,TRBV29-1,CSVEERGLGGYTF